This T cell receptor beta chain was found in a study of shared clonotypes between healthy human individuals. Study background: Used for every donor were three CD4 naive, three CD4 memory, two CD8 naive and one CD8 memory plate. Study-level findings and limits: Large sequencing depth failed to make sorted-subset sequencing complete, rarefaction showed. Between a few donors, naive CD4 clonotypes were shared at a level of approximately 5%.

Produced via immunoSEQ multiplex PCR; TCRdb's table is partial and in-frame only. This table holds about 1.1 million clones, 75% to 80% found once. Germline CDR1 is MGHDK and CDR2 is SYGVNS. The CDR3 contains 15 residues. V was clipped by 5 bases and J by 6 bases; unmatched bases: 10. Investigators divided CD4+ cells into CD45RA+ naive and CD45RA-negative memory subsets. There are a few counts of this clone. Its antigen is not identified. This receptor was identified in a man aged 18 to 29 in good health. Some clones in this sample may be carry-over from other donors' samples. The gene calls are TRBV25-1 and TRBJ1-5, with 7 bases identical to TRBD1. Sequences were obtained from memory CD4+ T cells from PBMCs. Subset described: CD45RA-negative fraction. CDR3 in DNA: TGTGCCAGCAGTCCGACCGGGACAGTAGGTCAGCCCCAGCATTTT. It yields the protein CASSPTGTVGQPQHF.